This record covers a single TCR beta chain. Its antigen is undetermined. This sample is drawn from a study of cytotoxic CD8 clonotypes in ibrutinib-treated CLL. General study results and limits: Clonality grew at ibrutinib response; at progression, it decreased back toward baseline.

Using immunoSEQ multiplex PCR, the repertoire was profiled, and TCRdb retains in-frame clones only, with some absent. The sample gives more than 200,000 clones, around 70% of which show up once; just over 15% is in the top ten. The sequenced sample was PBMCs, obtained after 24 months of ibrutinib treatment. This sequence originates from a human donor with chronic lymphocytic leukemia.

This CDR3 is CASSLSGIIYNEQFF. For the CDR3, the DNA is TGCGCCAGCAGCCTGAGCGGGATCATCTACAATGAGCAGTTCTTC. The chain employs TRBV4-1 and TRBJ2-1, with 7 bases fitting TRBD2. The CDR3 loop spans 15 amino acids. Germline V lookup: CDR1 MGHRA, CDR2 YSYEKL. Trimming took 4 bases from V and 3 from J; bases not matched to a gene: 6.